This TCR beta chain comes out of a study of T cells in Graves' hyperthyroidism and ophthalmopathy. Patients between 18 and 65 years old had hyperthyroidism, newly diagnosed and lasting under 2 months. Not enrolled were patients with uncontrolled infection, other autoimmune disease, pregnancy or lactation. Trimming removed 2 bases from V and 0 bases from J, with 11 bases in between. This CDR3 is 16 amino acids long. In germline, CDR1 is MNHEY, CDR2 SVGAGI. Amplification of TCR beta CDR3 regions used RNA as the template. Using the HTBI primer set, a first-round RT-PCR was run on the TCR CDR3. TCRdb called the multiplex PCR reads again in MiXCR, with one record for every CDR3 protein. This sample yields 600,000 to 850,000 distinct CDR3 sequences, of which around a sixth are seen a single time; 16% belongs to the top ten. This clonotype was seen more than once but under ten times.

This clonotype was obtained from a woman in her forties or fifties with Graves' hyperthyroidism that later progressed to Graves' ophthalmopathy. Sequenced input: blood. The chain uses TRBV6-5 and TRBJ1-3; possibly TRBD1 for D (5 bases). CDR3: CASSYVATASGNTIYF. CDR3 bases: TGTGCCAGCAGTTACGTGGCGACAGCCTCTGGAAACACCATATATTTT.